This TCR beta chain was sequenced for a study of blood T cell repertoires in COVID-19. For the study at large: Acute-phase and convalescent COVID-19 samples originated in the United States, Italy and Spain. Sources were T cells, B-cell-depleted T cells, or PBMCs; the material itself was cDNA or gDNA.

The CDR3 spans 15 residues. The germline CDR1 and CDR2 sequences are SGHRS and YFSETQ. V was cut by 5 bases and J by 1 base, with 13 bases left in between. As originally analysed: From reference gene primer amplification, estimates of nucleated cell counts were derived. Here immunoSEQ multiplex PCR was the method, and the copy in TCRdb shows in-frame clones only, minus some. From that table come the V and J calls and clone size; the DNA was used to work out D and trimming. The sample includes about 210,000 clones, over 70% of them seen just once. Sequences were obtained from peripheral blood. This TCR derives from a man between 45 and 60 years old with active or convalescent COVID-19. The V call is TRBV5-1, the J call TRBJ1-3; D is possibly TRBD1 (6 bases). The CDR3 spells CASSVTGVSGNTIYF. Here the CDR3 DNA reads TGCGCCAGCAGTGTGACAGGAGTTTCTGGAAACACCATATATTTT.